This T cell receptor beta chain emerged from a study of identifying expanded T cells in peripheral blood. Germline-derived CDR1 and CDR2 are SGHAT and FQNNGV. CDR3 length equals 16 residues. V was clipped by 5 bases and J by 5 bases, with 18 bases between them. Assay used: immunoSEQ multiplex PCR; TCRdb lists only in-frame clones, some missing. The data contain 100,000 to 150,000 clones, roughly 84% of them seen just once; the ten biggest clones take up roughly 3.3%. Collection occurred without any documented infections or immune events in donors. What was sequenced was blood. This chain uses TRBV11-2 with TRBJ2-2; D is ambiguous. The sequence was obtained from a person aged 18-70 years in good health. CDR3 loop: CASSLPSGSGTGELFF. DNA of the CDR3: TGTGCCAGCAGCCTCCCTTCCGGCTCGGGTACCGGGGAGCTGTTTTTT.